The clone carrying this TCR beta chain came up a few times. The data are from a study of T cell changes during pregnancy in multiple sclerosis. CDR1 is SGHDT and CDR2 is YYEEEE in the germline V gene. V was clipped by 3 bases and J by 6 bases; unmatched bases: 3. The CDR3 sequence is 14 residues long. Profiling relied on immunoSEQ multiplex PCR, and the TCRdb table lists in-frame clones only, not all of them. The repertoire includes some 30,000 clones, around 89% of them detected once, and less than 8% sits in the top ten. The J gene is TRBJ1-2, the V gene TRBV5-6, with 12 nucleotides matching TRBD1. The TCR was taken from a female donor with multiple sclerosis, enrolled in a pregnancy study. The specimen was CD8+ T cells from peripheral blood mononuclear cells, collected after pregnancy. The CDR3, as DNA: TGTGCCAGCAGCTCGGGGACAGGGGGCCATGGCTACACCTTC. Translated, it gives CASSSGTGGHGYTF.